These 13 T cell receptor beta chains came from one sample sequenced in a study of blood T cells in healthy people across ages. A second about 6 to 11 cycle PCR used barcoded and J-beta primers. MiXCR was run by TCRdb on the 5' RACE reads, yielding one entry per CDR3 protein. Of 550,000 to 750,000 distinct CDR3 sequences in the sample, more than 20% are singletons; the top ten hold about 3.6%. The sequencing sample was made of blood. These receptors all stem from a man aged 70-80 years in good health.

Turning to this clonotype: The junction and the germline gene differ at one end; a read error may be behind it. The chain couples TRBV13 to TRBJ2-7, with 9 bases aligning to TRBD2. Germline CDR1 and CDR2: PRHDT and FYEKMQ (reference sequence). CDR3 length equals 17 residues. The CDR3 loop is CTSSLRGLAGSSYEQYF. Here the CDR3 DNA reads TGTACCAGCAGCTTAAGAGGGCTAGCGGGGAGCTCCTACGAGCAGTACTTC. The entire variable domain, with the rest obtained from reference TRBV13 and TRBJ2-7, is as follows: AAGVIQSPRHLIKEKRETATLKCYPIPRHDTVYWYQQGPGQDPQFLISFYEKMQSDKGSIPDRFSAQQFSDYHSELNMSSLELGDSALYFCTSSLRGLAGSSYEQYFGPGTRLTVT.

The rearrangement links TRBV20-1 to TRBJ2-3, with 7 positions matching TRBD1. The CDR3 covers 15 residues. CDR1 is DFQATT, CDR2 SNEGSKA, per germline (reference sequence). V shed 1 base, J shed 6 bases, and the junction held 10 bases outside the gene matches. As DNA, the CDR3 is TGCAGTGCTAGAGGGAGGACAGGAGTAAGGGATACGCAGTATTTT. Residues: CSARGRTGVRDTQYF.

With regard to this clonotype: Germline is not matched at one junction end, which may reflect a read error. The V call is TRBV4-1, the J call TRBJ2-7; D gene uncertain. The CDR3 spans 13 residues. In germline, CDR1 is MGHRA, CDR2 YSYEKL. The CDR3 loop reads CASSQGISYERYF. The CDR3 nucleotides read TGCGCCAGCAGCCAAGGAATCTCCTACGAGCGGTACTTC.

The V call is TRBV3-1, the J call TRBJ1-1; D possibly corresponds to TRBD1 (5 bases). The germline V and J ends were trimmed by 3 bases and 0 bases, with 8 bases remaining between them. CDR1 is LGHDT, CDR2 YNNKEL, per germline (reference sequence). The length of the CDR3 is 14 residues. CDR3 sequence: CASSHREMNTEAFF. CDR3 DNA sequence: TGTGCCAGCAGCCACAGGGAAATGAACACTGAAGCTTTCTTT.

V is TRBV2 and J is TRBJ2-7; the D is unclear. TRBJ2-1 explains the end of the DNA better; the J call may be wrong. Germline V gives CDR1 SNHLY, CDR2 FYNNEI. This CDR3 has 10 residues. The CDR3 loop is CASSDGPQFF. CDR3 bases: TGTGCCAGCAGTGACGGACCTCAGTTCTTC.

There are a few counts of this clonotype. The rearrangement links TRBV3-1 to TRBJ2-3; no firm D call. The germline V gene has CDR1 LGHDT and CDR2 YNNKEL (reference sequence). This CDR3 has 15 amino acids. Trimming shortened V by 1 base and J by 6 bases, and 14 bases separated the two germline ends. The DNA for the CDR3 is TGTGCCAGCAGCCAAGGCCAGATAAGTGGGGATACGCAGTATTTT. This translates into CASSQGQISGDTQYF.

Remarks on this clonotype: One junction end disagrees with the germline gene, perhaps due to a read error. This chain links TRBV7-7 with TRBJ2-5, with a tentative D call TRBD1 (6 bases). Per germline, CDR1 SSHAT and CDR2 FNYEAQ (reference sequence). The CDR3 loop spans 15 amino acids. Here the CDR3 reads CASSLRQGRRETQYF. CDR3 in DNA: TGTGCTAGCAGCTTACGTCAGGGGCGAAGAGAAACCCAGTACTTC.

This clonotype was found once. V usage is TRBV20-1 and J usage is TRBJ2-1; D unclear. CDR1 and CDR2 (germline): DFQATT, SNEGSKA (reference sequence). V lost 1 base, J lost 3 bases, and 10 bases lay in between. The CDR3 is made up of 14 amino acids. Here the CDR3 DNA reads TGCAGTGCTAGAGTACTAACTGGCTACAATGAGCAGTTCTTC. It codes for CSARVLTGYNEQFF.

This clonotype was observed many times. The chain links TRBV9 to TRBJ2-5, with D perhaps TRBD2 (6 bases). CDR3 length: 16 amino acids. CDR1 and CDR2 (germline): SGDLS, YYNGEE. Trimming left V 0 bases short and J 4 bases short, with 16 bases between. The CDR3 bases are TGTGCCAGCAGCGTAGGTATAGGGGAGGTTGGAGAGACCCAGTACTTC. Protein sequence: CASSVGIGEVGETQYF.

The table lists this clonotype with a few counts. This rearrangement joins TRBV28 to TRBJ1-5; 7 bases fit TRBD1. Per the germline V gene, CDR1 is MDHEN and CDR2 is SYDVKM. The CDR3 contains 16 residues. V gave up 7 bases and J gave up 0 bases; unmatched junction bases: 9. CDR3: CASIGQAPYSNQPQHF. The CDR3 DNA sequence: TGTGCCAGCATAGGACAGGCCCCTTATAGCAATCAGCCCCAGCATTTT.

This sequence joins TRBV5-6 and TRBJ2-5; D is uncertain. With 6 bases removed from V and 2 bases from J, the gap between germline ends came to 8 bases. The CDR3 consists of 12 residues. Germline loops: CDR1 SGHDT, CDR2 YYEEEE. The CDR3, as DNA: TGTGCCAGCACGTCAGAGCAAGAGACCCAGTACTTC. Its translation is CASTSEQETQYF.

This clonotype appeared a few times. V is TRBV20-1 and J is TRBJ1-2; D is possibly TRBD1 (6 bases). V lost 7 bases, J lost 0 bases, and 12 bases lay in between. This CDR3 contains 13 residues. Germline V gene lookup returns CDR1 DFQATT and CDR2 SNEGSKA (reference sequence). DNA for the CDR3: TGCAGTGGGAGGGGGGAAACTAACTATGGCTACACCTTC. Protein: CSGRGETNYGYTF.

The chain joins TRBV12-5 to TRBJ2-1, with no clear D. The CDR3 totals 12 residues. Deletions cut 4 bases from V and 9 bases from J, with 10 bases between. Germline V gives CDR1 LGHNT, CDR2 FRNRAP. The CDR3 spells CASGSPWLEQFF. The DNA for the CDR3 is TGTGCTAGTGGTTCGCCCTGGCTTGAGCAGTTCTTC.